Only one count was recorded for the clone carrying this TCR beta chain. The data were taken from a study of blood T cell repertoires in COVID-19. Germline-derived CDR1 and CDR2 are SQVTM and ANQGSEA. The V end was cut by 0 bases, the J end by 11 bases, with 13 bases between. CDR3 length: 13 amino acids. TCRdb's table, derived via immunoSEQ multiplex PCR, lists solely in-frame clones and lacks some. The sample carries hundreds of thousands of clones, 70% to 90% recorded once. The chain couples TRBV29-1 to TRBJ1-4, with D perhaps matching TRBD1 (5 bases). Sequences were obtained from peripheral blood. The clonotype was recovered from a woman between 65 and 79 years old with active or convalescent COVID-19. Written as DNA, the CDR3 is TGCAGCGTTGAAGATCTCGGGACTCGGAAACTGTTTTTT. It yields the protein CSVEDLGTRKLFF. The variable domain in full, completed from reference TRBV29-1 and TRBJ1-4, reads SAVISQKPSRDICQRGTSLTIQCQVDSQVTMMFWYRQQPGQSLTLIATANQGSEATYESGFVIDKFPISRPNLTFSTLTVSNMSPEDSSIYLCSVEDLGTRKLFFGSGTQLSVL.